Here is one TCR beta chain with its context. This clone appeared a few times. It lacks a known antigen. No clone much larger than this one lies a single base away; base qualities are absent. Whole blood was collected in K2EDTA tubes by collaborating institutions according to the institutions' own protocols. For TCRbeta analysis, collaborators shipped samples as frozen whole blood, isolated PBMCs, or DNA extracted from either of those sample types. The sample originates from a study of blood T cell repertoires in COVID-19 (dated by TCRdb to the early 2020s). Some background on the complete study: Collaborator samples came from the United States, Italy and Spain and covered acute and convalescent phases of COVID-19. Deeply sampled blood TCRbeta repertoires from subjects exposed to, actively infected with, or recovered from COVID-19 were included in the dataset. Sample metadata almost always included a de-identified subject ID, COVID-19 status, age in years and sex. Where available, HLA class I and class II types were obtained from metadata supplied by the sample provider rather than from assay-based typing. The prospective study material was composed of cDNA or gDNA derived from T cells, B-cell-depleted T cells, or PBMCs. The repertoires were released in a freely available public database intended as a resource for research on the immune response to SARS-CoV-2. The samples were drawn from two sources: the first 160 participants of the ongoing ImmuneRACE study, and over 1,000 subjects contributed by 6 global collaborators.

Results and caveats for the whole study, not just this receptor: The quantity of clinical and demographic metadata differed by source and by participant and was supplied without curation.

According to the germline V gene (reference sequence), CDR1 reads LNHDA and CDR2 reads SQIVND. The CDR3 spans 12 residues, from the cysteine through the phenylalanine. The kept DNA is CDR3 alone, 36 bases in frame from the first base. The V and J ends are trimmed by 6 bases and 9 bases, leaving 11 bases between them. The immunoSEQ Assay, a bias-controlled multiplex PCR, was used to amplify TCRbeta CDR3 regions from genomic DNA. The study's own analysis went as follows. The number of nucleated cells in each sample was estimated from the amplification of reference gene primers within the assay. To quantify the absolute abundance of each unique TCRbeta CDR3 rearrangement, sequence reads were collapsed and filtered. Productive Simpson clonality was computed per sample as the square root of Simpson's diversity index over productive rearrangements. The source is immuneACCESS, and TCRdb retained only in-frame sequences with V and J called. Part of the clones is not carried over; for the studies checked, unresolved V genes explain less than half of this, and the remainder is unexplained. V and J calls and clone size are copied from that table; D and trimming were computed from the DNA. Present in this sample are roughly 70,000 clones, roughly 75% of which were seen just once. The biggest ten clones account for 9% to 10% of the sample.

The chain links TRBV19 with TRBJ2-2, and possibly TRBD1, on 5 matching bases. This clonotype originated in a human donor in a cohort sampled during active COVID-19. Sequencing was done on a sample of peripheral blood. The DNA sequence is TGTGCCAGTAGGTTTGGGGCAAGGGAGCTGTTTTTT. The encoded protein is CASRFGARELFF. Outside the CDR3, residues come from the reference TRBV19 and TRBJ2-2 proteins, so the full variable domain is: DGGITQSPKYLFRKEGQNVTLSCEQNLNHDAMYWYRQDPGQGLRLIYYSQIVNDFQKGDIAEGYSVSREKKESFPLTVTSAQKNPTAFYLCASRFGARELFFGEGSRLTVL.